The rows below give T cell receptor beta chains drawn from one sample of a study of T-cell memory formation after mild COVID-19. TCRdb reprocessed the 5' RACE reads via MiXCR and lists one record per CDR3 protein. The sample yields about 390,000 distinct CDR3 sequences, roughly 15% seen once. Sequenced input: PBMCs or a T cell subset sorted from them (not recorded which). The receptors here all came from a man younger than 35 who had mild COVID-19 (a few samples of this study predate the infection). Cell type and time point are not known. Both conserved end residues are part of each CDR3. D genes are given only for firm matches. Clone size is given for some rows only: seen once, a few or many times, or a class if the clone is expanded.

cdr3_nt: TGTGCCAGCAGTTTAACAGGGGATGGGCACGAGCAGTACTTC; cdr3_aa: CASSLTGDGHEQYF; j_call: TRBJ2-7; v_call: TRBV12-3/TRBV12-4; clone_size: -; d_call: TRBD1
cdr3_nt: TGTGCCAGCAGCTTAGGGTGGCTAGCGGGTGATGAGCAGTTCTTC; cdr3_aa: CASSLGWLAGDEQFF; j_call: TRBJ2-1; v_call: TRBV7-6; clone_size: few; d_call: TRBD2
cdr3_nt: TGCAGTGCTAGAGATCCACTTCATGGCTACACCTTC; cdr3_aa: CSARDPLHGYTF; j_call: TRBJ1-2; v_call: TRBV20-1; clone_size: few; d_call: -
cdr3_nt: TGTGCCAGCAGTCCCAACGGCGGCGGAAACACCGGGGAGCTGTTTTTT; cdr3_aa: CASSPNGGGNTGELFF; j_call: TRBJ2-2; v_call: TRBV7-3; clone_size: -; d_call: -
cdr3_nt: TGTGCCACCGCCGGGATCCAAGAGACCCAGTACTTC; cdr3_aa: CATAGIQETQYF; j_call: TRBJ2-5; v_call: TRBV10-3; clone_size: -; d_call: -
cdr3_nt: TGCAGTGCTCCTATGGCAAATAGCCAGAACACCGGGGAGCTGTTTTTT; cdr3_aa: CSAPMANSQNTGELFF; j_call: TRBJ2-2; v_call: TRBV20-1; clone_size: few; d_call: -
cdr3_nt: TGTGCCAGCAGTCAAGGGTCCCATCAGCCCCAGCATTTT; cdr3_aa: CASSQGSHQPQHF; j_call: TRBJ1-5; v_call: TRBV6-5; clone_size: few; d_call: -
cdr3_nt: TGTGCCAGCTCCCAGCGGGGACAGGGGCATGGCTACACCTTC; cdr3_aa: CASSQRGQGHGYTF; j_call: TRBJ1-2; v_call: TRBV27; clone_size: -; d_call: TRBD1
cdr3_nt: TGTGCCAGCAAGTTAGACAGGGCACAGACTGAAGCTTTCTTT; cdr3_aa: CASKLDRAQTEAFF; j_call: TRBJ1-1; v_call: TRBV6-1; clone_size: -; d_call: TRBD1
cdr3_nt: TGCAGTGCCTCGGACTGGATCACAGATACGCAGTATTTT; cdr3_aa: CSASDWITDTQYF; j_call: TRBJ2-3; v_call: TRBV20-1; clone_size: -; d_call: -
cdr3_nt: TGCGCCAGCTCAGGGTCAGGCGGCGGGACCCAGTACTTC; cdr3_aa: CASSGSGGGTQYF; j_call: TRBJ2-5; v_call: TRBV4-1; clone_size: few; d_call: -
cdr3_nt: TGCAGTGCTCGGAGGCGGGGACACCCGCAGGGCTACACCTTC; cdr3_aa: CSARRRGHPQGYTF; j_call: TRBJ1-2; v_call: TRBV20-1; clone_size: -; d_call: -
cdr3_nt: TGTGCCAGCAGCTTACTTTGGAAAACCTACAATGAGCAGTTCTTC; cdr3_aa: CASSLLWKTYNEQFF; j_call: TRBJ2-1; v_call: TRBV11-2; clone_size: -; d_call: -
cdr3_nt: TGTGCCAGCTCACCAAACGCGGGCCCCCTGAATGGCATTCAGTACTTC; cdr3_aa: CASSPNAGPLNGIQYF; j_call: TRBJ2-4; v_call: TRBV18; clone_size: -; d_call: -
cdr3_nt: TGTGCCAGCAGCTTTTCCCAGGATTCACCCCTCCACTTT; cdr3_aa: CASSFSQDSPLHF; j_call: TRBJ1-6; v_call: TRBV7-9; clone_size: many; d_call: -
cdr3_nt: TGTGCCAGTAGTATTGGCCCAAGGGAGGACACTGAAGCTTTCTTT; cdr3_aa: CASSIGPREDTEAFF; j_call: TRBJ1-1; v_call: TRBV19; clone_size: few; d_call: -
cdr3_nt: TGTGCCAGCAGCTTAGAAAGGGTTAACTATGGCTACACCTTC; cdr3_aa: CASSLERVNYGYTF; j_call: TRBJ1-2; v_call: TRBV7-9; clone_size: few; d_call: -
cdr3_nt: TGCGCCAGCCGCGAGCGGGGTAGCTCCTACAATGAGCAGTTCTTC; cdr3_aa: CASRERGSSYNEQFF; j_call: TRBJ2-1; v_call: TRBV5-1; clone_size: -; d_call: TRBD2
cdr3_nt: TGCGCCAGCAGCTTGGCTACAGGGGACCTCCGGGAAAAACTGTTTTTT; cdr3_aa: CASSLATGDLREKLFF; j_call: TRBJ1-4; v_call: TRBV5-1; clone_size: few; d_call: TRBD1
cdr3_nt: TGTGCCAGCAGCTATGGGGCTGAAGCTTTCTTT; cdr3_aa: CASSYGAEAFF; j_call: TRBJ1-1; v_call: TRBV7-9; clone_size: few; d_call: -
cdr3_nt: TGTGCCAGCAGTTTAAGACCCACAGGGGGCGATGGCTACACCTTC; cdr3_aa: CASSLRPTGGDGYTF; j_call: TRBJ1-2; v_call: TRBV6-5; clone_size: many; d_call: TRBD1
cdr3_nt: TGTGCCAGCAGTCCCCAATTGGTTGGCACAGATACGCAGTATTTT; cdr3_aa: CASSPQLVGTDTQYF; j_call: TRBJ2-3; v_call: TRBV27; clone_size: few; d_call: -
cdr3_nt: TGTGCCAGCAGTCCTCGGGCGACCTATGGCTACACCTTC; cdr3_aa: CASSPRATYGYTF; j_call: TRBJ1-2; v_call: TRBV6-5; clone_size: few; d_call: -
cdr3_nt: TGCGCCAGCAGCCCGGGACTAGTCGACACCGGGGAGCTGTTTTTT; cdr3_aa: CASSPGLVDTGELFF; j_call: TRBJ2-2; v_call: TRBV5-1; clone_size: many; d_call: TRBD2
cdr3_nt: TGCAGCGCCGAGGGCAATGAGCAGTTCTTC; cdr3_aa: CSAEGNEQFF; j_call: TRBJ2-1; v_call: TRBV29-1; clone_size: -; d_call: -
cdr3_nt: TGTGCCACCAGTGAACGGGGGGCAGGGACAGATACGCAGTATTTT; cdr3_aa: CATSERGAGTDTQYF; j_call: TRBJ2-3; v_call: TRBV24-1; clone_size: few; d_call: -
cdr3_nt: TGTGCCAGCAGTTTATGGTCAGGGAGAGGGGAGCAGTACTTC; cdr3_aa: CASSLWSGRGEQYF; j_call: TRBJ2-7; v_call: TRBV27; clone_size: few; d_call: -
cdr3_nt: TGCGCCAGCAGCCCCGAAGGGGGTGCGGGGAGAGGAGAGACCCAGTACTTC; cdr3_aa: CASSPEGGAGRGETQYF; j_call: TRBJ2-5; v_call: TRBV4-3; clone_size: few; d_call: -
cdr3_nt: TGCGCCAGCAGCTTGGCCGTTGGAGGTTCTGAAGCTTTCTTT; cdr3_aa: CASSLAVGGSEAFF; j_call: TRBJ1-1; v_call: TRBV5-1; clone_size: few; d_call: -
cdr3_nt: TGTGCCAGCAGATGGGACTTTCCCTACGAGCAGTACTTC; cdr3_aa: CASRWDFPYEQYF; j_call: TRBJ2-7; v_call: TRBV6-6; clone_size: once; d_call: -
cdr3_nt: TGTGCCAGCAGTTTAGGTCGGTGGACTGAAGCTTTCTTT; cdr3_aa: CASSLGRWTEAFF; j_call: TRBJ1-1; v_call: TRBV27; clone_size: few; d_call: -
cdr3_nt: TGTGCCAGCAGTTTACGGGAGTGGGACACCGGGGAGCTGTTTTTT; cdr3_aa: CASSLREWDTGELFF; j_call: TRBJ2-2; v_call: TRBV12-3/TRBV12-4; clone_size: -; d_call: -
cdr3_nt: TGTGCCAGCAGCCCCTATGGGCCGCGGGAGCAGTTCTTC; cdr3_aa: CASSPYGPREQFF; j_call: TRBJ2-1; v_call: TRBV7-3; clone_size: -; d_call: -
cdr3_nt: TGTGCCTGGAGTAAGGGGGTTTCGGCGGACACCATATATTTT; cdr3_aa: CAWSKGVSADTIYF; j_call: TRBJ1-3; v_call: TRBV30; clone_size: few; d_call: -
cdr3_nt: TGTGCCAGCAGCTTAGTCCGTCAGCCCCAGCATTTT; cdr3_aa: CASSLVRQPQHF; j_call: TRBJ1-5; v_call: TRBV7-8; clone_size: -; d_call: -
cdr3_nt: TGTGCCAGCAGTACCGGGAGCGGGGGGGCCAGGGCAGATACGCAGTATTTT; cdr3_aa: CASSTGSGGARADTQYF; j_call: TRBJ2-3; v_call: TRBV27; clone_size: many; d_call: TRBD2
cdr3_nt: TGTGCCAGCGGCGAAGCAGGGGCGGCTGAAGCTTTCTTT; cdr3_aa: CASGEAGAAEAFF; j_call: TRBJ1-1; v_call: TRBV27; clone_size: few; d_call: -
cdr3_nt: TGCGCCAGCAGCTTTTCCCGAACCGGGCCGGCGGTCACTGAAGCTTTCTTT; cdr3_aa: CASSFSRTGPAVTEAFF; j_call: TRBJ1-1; v_call: TRBV5-1; clone_size: -; d_call: -
cdr3_nt: TGTGCCAGCAGCACCCTGGAGGAATCCTACGAGCAGTACTTC; cdr3_aa: CASSTLEESYEQYF; j_call: TRBJ2-7; v_call: TRBV7-9; clone_size: few; d_call: -
cdr3_nt: TGTGCCAGCAGTTCTTCCCGGGACAGGGGTAGAGAGACCCAGTACTTC; cdr3_aa: CASSSSRDRGRETQYF; j_call: TRBJ2-5; v_call: TRBV28; clone_size: -; d_call: TRBD1
cdr3_nt: TGCGCCAGCAGCTCCTGGGGCGGTGGGGCCAACGTCCTGACTTTC; cdr3_aa: CASSSWGGGANVLTF; j_call: TRBJ2-6; v_call: TRBV5-1; clone_size: few; d_call: -
cdr3_nt: TGTGCCAGCAGCCCACAGGGGATTGGGTGGAATGAGCAGTTCTTC; cdr3_aa: CASSPQGIGWNEQFF; j_call: TRBJ2-1; v_call: TRBV7-9; clone_size: few; d_call: TRBD1
cdr3_nt: TGTGCCTGGAGTGTCCAGCGTAATGAAAAACTGTTTTTT; cdr3_aa: CAWSVQRNEKLFF; j_call: TRBJ1-4; v_call: TRBV30; clone_size: few; d_call: -
cdr3_nt: TGTGCCAGCAGTTTAGGTCCGGGGTACACTGAAGCTTTCTTT; cdr3_aa: CASSLGPGYTEAFF; j_call: TRBJ1-1; v_call: TRBV27; clone_size: many; d_call: -
cdr3_nt: TGCAGTGCTAGAGACCCCTCAATTAACCAGCCCCAGCATTTT; cdr3_aa: CSARDPSINQPQHF; j_call: TRBJ1-5; v_call: TRBV20-1; clone_size: few; d_call: -
cdr3_nt: TGTGCCAGCAGCTCAAATGACGGGGGGGCCGCCAAAAACATTCAGTACTTC; cdr3_aa: CASSSNDGGAAKNIQYF; j_call: TRBJ2-4; v_call: TRBV3-1; clone_size: many; d_call: TRBD2
cdr3_nt: TGTGCCAGCAGCGTATCCGGGACAGGGAAGGGGGATACGCAGTATTTT; cdr3_aa: CASSVSGTGKGDTQYF; j_call: TRBJ2-3; v_call: TRBV7-9; clone_size: -; d_call: TRBD1
cdr3_nt: TGTGCCAGCAGCGGAACCGTGCGGGGGGGTTACAATGAGCAGTTCTTC; cdr3_aa: CASSGTVRGGYNEQFF; j_call: TRBJ2-1; v_call: TRBV9; clone_size: -; d_call: TRBD2
cdr3_nt: TGCAGCGCCCAACGGGGTAATGGTTCACCCCTCCACTTT; cdr3_aa: CSAQRGNGSPLHF; j_call: TRBJ1-6; v_call: TRBV29-1; clone_size: few; d_call: -
cdr3_nt: TGCAGCGTTGTGGGGGGAAGGACAGCGAGGGACTATGGCTACACCTTC; cdr3_aa: CSVVGGRTARDYGYTF; j_call: TRBJ1-2; v_call: TRBV29-1; clone_size: few; d_call: -
cdr3_nt: TGTGCCAGCAGTGAATATTACGGTTACACTGAAGCTTTCTTT; cdr3_aa: CASSEYYGYTEAFF; j_call: TRBJ1-1; v_call: TRBV2; clone_size: -; d_call: -
cdr3_nt: TGCGCCAGCTACAGCGGGGGCGACACAGATACGCAGTATTTT; cdr3_aa: CASYSGGDTDTQYF; j_call: TRBJ2-3; v_call: TRBV5-1; clone_size: -; d_call: TRBD2
cdr3_nt: TGTGCCAGCAGCGACTATCGGGGGGGACACAATGAGCAGTTCTTC; cdr3_aa: CASSDYRGGHNEQFF; j_call: TRBJ2-1; v_call: TRBV3-1; clone_size: few; d_call: TRBD2
cdr3_nt: TGTGCCACCAGCAGAGCGACAGGGGCTCAGCCCCAGCATTTT; cdr3_aa: CATSRATGAQPQHF; j_call: TRBJ1-5; v_call: TRBV15; clone_size: -; d_call: TRBD1
cdr3_nt: TGTGCCAGCAGCACTAGCGGGGGGGCATCTTACAATGAGCAGTTCTTC; cdr3_aa: CASSTSGGASYNEQFF; j_call: TRBJ2-1; v_call: TRBV9; clone_size: -; d_call: TRBD2